Given below is one T cell receptor beta chain in context. What it recognizes is unknown. CD4+ cells were split into CD45RA+ naive and CD45RA-negative memory subsets. Assay execution took place at the deep level. Assay used: immunoSEQ multiplex PCR; TCRdb lists only in-frame clones, some missing. This sample has some 2.1 million clones, with 85% to 95% found just once. This entry belongs to a study of shared clonotypes between healthy human individuals. Study-wide background: There were three CD4 naive, three CD4 memory, two CD8 naive and one CD8 memory plates per donor. Study results and caveats: When compared with the clonotypes that were shared by all four sorted-subset donors, the non-shared clonotypes turned out to have lower generation probabilities.

The V gene end was trimmed by 1 base and the J gene end by 9 bases; junction bases not matched to a gene: 6. Germline V gives CDR1 SGHTA, CDR2 FQGNSA. CDR3 length: 15 amino acids. Sequenced sample: naive CD4+ T cells sorted from blood. Subset indicated: CD45RA+ positively selected. The clonotype comes from a man aged 18 to 29 in good health. The rearrangement uses TRBV7-2 and TRBJ2-1; 10 bases match TRBD2. CDR3: CASSLVRLAGAEQFF. CDR3 sequence (DNA): TGTGCCAGCAGCTTAGTGAGGCTAGCGGGAGCTGAGCAGTTCTTC.